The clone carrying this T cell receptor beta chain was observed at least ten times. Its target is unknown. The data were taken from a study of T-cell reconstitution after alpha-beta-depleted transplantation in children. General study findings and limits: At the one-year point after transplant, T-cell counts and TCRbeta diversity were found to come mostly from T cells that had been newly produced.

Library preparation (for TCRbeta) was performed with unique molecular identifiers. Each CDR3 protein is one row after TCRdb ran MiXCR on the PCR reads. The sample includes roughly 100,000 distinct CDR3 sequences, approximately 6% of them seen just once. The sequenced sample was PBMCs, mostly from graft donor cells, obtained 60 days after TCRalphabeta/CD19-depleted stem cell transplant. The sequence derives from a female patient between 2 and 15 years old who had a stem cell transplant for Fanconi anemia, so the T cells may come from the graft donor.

The CDR3 here is CASSALDAGWNTEAFF. The DNA of the CDR3 is TGTGCCAGCAGCGCCCTCGATGCAGGGTGGAACACTGAAGCTTTCTTT. The genes are TRBV9 and TRBJ1-1, with a weak D call TRBD1 (5 bases). The germline CDR1 and CDR2 sequences are SGDLS and YYNGEE. CDR3 size: 16 residues. V was pared by 3 bases and J by 1 base, with 16 bases between.